This T cell receptor (beta chain) was identified in a study of blood T cell repertoires in COVID-19. Looking at the study overall: COVID-19 samples from acute and convalescent phases originated in the United States, Italy and Spain. The cDNA or gDNA used as material had been derived from T cells, B-cell-depleted T cells, or PBMCs.

V was pared by 2 bases and J by 3 bases, with 6 bases of the junction left unmatched. CDR1 and CDR2 from the germline V gene are SGHRS and YFSETQ. The CDR3 runs to 15 residues. In the source study's methods: By means of reference gene primer amplification, nucleated cell counts were estimated. Method: immunoSEQ multiplex PCR; TCRdb's copy keeps in-frame clones and lacks some. For V, J and clone size, that table is used; D and trimming come from the DNA. The table includes over 45,000 clones, 65% to 85% detected once. The receptor comes from a human donor with active or convalescent COVID-19. The donor label of this sample is uncertain. Sequenced material: peripheral blood. The gene calls are TRBV5-1 and TRBJ1-1, with 8 bases identical to TRBD1. The CDR3, as DNA: TGCGCCAGCAGCTTACGGACAGGGCGGGACACTGAAGCTTTCTTT. This codes for CASSLRTGRDTEAFF. Full variable domain (remainder filled in from reference TRBV5-1 and TRBJ1-1): KAGVTQTPRYLIKTRGQQVTLSCSPISGHRSVSWYQQTPGQGLQFLFEYFSETQRNKGNFPGRFSGRQFSNSRSEMNVSTLELGDSALYLCASSLRTGRDTEAFFGQGTRLTVV.